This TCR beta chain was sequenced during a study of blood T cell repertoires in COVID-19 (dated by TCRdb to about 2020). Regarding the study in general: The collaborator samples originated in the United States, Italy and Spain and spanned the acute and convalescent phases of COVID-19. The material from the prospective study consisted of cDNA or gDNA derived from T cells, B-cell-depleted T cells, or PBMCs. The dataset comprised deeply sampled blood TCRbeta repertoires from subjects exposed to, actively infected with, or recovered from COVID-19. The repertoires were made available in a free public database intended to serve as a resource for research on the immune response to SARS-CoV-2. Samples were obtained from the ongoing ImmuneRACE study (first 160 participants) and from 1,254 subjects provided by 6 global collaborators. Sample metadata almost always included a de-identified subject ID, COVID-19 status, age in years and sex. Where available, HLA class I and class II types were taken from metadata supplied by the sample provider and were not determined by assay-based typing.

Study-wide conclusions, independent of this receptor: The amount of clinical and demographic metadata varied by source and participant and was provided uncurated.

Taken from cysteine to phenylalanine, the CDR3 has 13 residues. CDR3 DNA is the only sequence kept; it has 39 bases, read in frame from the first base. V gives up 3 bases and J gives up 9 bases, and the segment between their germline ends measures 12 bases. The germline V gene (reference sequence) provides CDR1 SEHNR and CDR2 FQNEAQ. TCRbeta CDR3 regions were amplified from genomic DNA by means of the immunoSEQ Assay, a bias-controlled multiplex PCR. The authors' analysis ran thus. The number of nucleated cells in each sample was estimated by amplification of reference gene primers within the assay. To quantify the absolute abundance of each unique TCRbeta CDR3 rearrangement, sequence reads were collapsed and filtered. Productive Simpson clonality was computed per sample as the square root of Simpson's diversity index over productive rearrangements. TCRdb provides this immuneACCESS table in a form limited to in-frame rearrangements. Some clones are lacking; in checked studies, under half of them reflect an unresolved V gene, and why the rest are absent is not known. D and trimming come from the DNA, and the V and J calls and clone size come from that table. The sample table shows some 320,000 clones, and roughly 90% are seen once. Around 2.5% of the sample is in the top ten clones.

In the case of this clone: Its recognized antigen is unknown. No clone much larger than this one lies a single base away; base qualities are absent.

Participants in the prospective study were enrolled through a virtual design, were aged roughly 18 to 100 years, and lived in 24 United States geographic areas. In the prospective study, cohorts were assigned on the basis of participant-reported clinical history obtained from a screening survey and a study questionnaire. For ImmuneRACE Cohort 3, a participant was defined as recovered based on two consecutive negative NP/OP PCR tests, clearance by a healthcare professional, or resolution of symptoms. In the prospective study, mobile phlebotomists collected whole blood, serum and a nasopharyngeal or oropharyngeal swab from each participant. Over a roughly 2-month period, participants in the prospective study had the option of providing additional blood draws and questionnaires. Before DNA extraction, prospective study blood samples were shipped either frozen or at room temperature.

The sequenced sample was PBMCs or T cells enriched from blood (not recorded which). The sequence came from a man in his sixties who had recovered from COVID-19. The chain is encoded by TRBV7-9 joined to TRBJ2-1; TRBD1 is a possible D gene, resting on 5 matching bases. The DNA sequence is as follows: TGTGCCAGCAGCTTTATAACAGGCGTTGAGCAGTTCTTC. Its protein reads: CASSFITGVEQFF.